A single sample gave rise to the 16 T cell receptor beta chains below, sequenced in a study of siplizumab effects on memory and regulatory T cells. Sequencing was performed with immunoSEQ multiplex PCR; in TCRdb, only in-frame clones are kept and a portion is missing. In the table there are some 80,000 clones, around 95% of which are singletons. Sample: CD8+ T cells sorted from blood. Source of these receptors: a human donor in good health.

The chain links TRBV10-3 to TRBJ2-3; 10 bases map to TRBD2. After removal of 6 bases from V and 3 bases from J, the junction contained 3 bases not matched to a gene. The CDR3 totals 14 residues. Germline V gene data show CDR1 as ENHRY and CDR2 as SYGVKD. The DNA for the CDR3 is TGTGCCATCAGGGTGACTAGCGGGACAGATACGCAGTATTTT. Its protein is CAIRVTSGTDTQYF.

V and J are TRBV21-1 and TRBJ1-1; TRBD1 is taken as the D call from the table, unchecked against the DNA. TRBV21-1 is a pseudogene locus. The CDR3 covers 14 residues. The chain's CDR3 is CASSKGQVNTEAFF. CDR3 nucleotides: TGTGCCAGCAGCAAAGGGCAAGTGAACACTGAAGCTTTCTTT.

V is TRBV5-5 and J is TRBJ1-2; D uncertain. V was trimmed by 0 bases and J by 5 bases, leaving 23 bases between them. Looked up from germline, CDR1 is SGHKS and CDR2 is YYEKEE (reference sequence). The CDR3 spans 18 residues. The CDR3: CASSLVSQMGSGQYGYTF. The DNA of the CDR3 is TGTGCCAGCAGCTTGGTTTCACAGATGGGTTCCGGTCAATATGGCTACACCTTC.

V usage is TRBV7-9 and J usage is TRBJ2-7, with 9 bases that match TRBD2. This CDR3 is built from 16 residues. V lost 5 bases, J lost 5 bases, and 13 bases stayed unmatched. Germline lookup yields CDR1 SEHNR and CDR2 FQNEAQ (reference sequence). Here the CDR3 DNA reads TGTGCCAGCAGCCCGGGACGGCGGGAGGGCCTTGACGAGCAGTACTTC. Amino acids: CASSPGRREGLDEQYF. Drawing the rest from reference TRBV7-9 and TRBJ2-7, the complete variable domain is DTGVSQNPRHKITKRGQNVTFRCDPISEHNRLYWYRQTLGQGPEFLTYFQNEAQLEKSRLLSDRFSAERPKGSFSTLEIQRTEQGDSAMYLCASSPGRREGLDEQYFGPGTRLTVT.

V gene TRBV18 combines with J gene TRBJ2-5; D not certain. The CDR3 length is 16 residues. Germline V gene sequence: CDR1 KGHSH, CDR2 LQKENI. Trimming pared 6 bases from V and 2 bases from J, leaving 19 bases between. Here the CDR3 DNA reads TGTGCCAGCTCCCCAGGTGGACCAGAACTTCAAGAGACCCAGTACTTC. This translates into CASSPGGPELQETQYF.

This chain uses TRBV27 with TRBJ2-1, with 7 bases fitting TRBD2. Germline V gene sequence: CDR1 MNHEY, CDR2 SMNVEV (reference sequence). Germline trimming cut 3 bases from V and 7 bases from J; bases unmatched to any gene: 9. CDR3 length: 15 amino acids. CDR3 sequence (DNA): TGTGCCAGCAGTTTGGTAAGCGGGATGTGGAATGAGCAGTTCTTC. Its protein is CASSLVSGMWNEQFF.

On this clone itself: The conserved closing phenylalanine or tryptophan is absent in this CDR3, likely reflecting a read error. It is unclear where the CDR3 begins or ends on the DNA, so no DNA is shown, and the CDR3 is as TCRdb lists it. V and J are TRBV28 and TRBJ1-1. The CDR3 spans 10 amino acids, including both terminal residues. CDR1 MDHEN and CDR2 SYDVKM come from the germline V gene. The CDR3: CARYSGGTTV.

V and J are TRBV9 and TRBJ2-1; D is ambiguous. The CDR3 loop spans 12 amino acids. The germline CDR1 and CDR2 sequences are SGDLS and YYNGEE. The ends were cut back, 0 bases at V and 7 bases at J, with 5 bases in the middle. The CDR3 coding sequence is TGTGCCAGCAGCGTAGAGGGAAATGAGCAGTTCTTC. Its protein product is CASSVEGNEQFF.

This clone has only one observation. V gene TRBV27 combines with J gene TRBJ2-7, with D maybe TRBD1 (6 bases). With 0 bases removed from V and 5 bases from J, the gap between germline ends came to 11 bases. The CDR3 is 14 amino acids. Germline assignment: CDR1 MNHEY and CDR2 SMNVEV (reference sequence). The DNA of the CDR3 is TGTGCCAGCAGTTTATCACAGGGTCGGCACGAGCAGTACTTC. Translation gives CASSLSQGRHEQYF.

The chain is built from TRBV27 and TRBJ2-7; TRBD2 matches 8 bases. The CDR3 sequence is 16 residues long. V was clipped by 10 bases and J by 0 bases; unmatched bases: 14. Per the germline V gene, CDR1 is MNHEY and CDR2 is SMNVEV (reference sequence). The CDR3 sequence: CATGGGTDIRSYEQYF. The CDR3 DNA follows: TGTGCCACCGGGGGGGGGACGGACATCCGCTCCTACGAGCAGTACTTC.

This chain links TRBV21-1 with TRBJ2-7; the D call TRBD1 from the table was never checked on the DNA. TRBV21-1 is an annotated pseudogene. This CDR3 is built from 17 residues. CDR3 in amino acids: CASSTTNETGVTYEQYF. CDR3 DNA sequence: TGTGCCAGCAGCACAACAAACGAGACAGGGGTCACCTACGAGCAGTACTTC.

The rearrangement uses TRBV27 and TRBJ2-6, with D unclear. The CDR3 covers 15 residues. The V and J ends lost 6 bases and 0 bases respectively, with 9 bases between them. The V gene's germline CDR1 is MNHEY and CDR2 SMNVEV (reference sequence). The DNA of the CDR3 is TGTGCCAGCAGCCCCTCTTTCTCTGGGGCCAACGTCCTGACTTTC. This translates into CASSPSFSGANVLTF.

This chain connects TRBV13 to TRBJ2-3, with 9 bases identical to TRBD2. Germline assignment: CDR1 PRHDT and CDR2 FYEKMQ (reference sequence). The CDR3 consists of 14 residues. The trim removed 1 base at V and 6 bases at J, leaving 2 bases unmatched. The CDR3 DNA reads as TGTGCCAGCAGCTTAGTAGCGGGAGCCGATACGCAGTATTTT. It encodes CASSLVAGADTQYF.

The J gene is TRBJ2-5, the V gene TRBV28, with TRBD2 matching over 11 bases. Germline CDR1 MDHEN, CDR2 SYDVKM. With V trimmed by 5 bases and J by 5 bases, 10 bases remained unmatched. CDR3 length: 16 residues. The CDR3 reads CASSPLAGGIRETQYF. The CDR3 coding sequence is TGTGCCAGCAGTCCCCTAGCGGGAGGCATTCGTGAGACCCAGTACTTC. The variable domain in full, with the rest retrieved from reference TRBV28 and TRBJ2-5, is DVKVTQSSRYLVKRTGEKVFLECVQDMDHENMFWYRQDPGLGLRLIYFSYDVKMKEKGDIPEGYSVSREKKERFSLILESASTNQTSMYLCASSPLAGGIRETQYFGPGTRLLVL.

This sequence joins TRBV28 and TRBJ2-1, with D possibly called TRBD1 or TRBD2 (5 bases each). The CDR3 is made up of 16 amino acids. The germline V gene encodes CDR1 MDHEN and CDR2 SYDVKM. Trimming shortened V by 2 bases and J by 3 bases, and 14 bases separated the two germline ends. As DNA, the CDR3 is TGTGCCAGCAGTTTAGGGGCCGGGATCTACTACAATGAGCAGTTCTTC. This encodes CASSLGAGIYYNEQFF.

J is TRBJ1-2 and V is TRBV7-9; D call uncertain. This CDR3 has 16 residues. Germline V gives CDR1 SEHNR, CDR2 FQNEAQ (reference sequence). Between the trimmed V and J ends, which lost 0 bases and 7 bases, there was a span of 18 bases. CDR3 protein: CASSLAGREKIGGYTF. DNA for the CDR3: TGTGCCAGCAGCTTAGCTGGGCGCGAAAAAATCGGTGGCTACACCTTC.